This TCR beta chain emerged from a study of blood T cell repertoires in COVID-19. The overall study: PBMCs, B-cell-depleted T cells, or T cells were the source of the cDNA or gDNA that made up the material.

Original data processing: Nucleated cell counts were estimated from reference gene primer amplification. The data were produced by immunoSEQ multiplex PCR, yet TCRdb's version contains in-frame clones alone and is incomplete. V, J and clone size reflect that table, while D and trimming were determined from the DNA. The sample has 140,000 or so clones, around 83% seen once. Sequences were obtained from peripheral blood. The receptor comes from a man aged 60-69 years with active or convalescent COVID-19.

CDR3 in amino acids: CASSEIGEGLGEQFF. CDR3 bases: TGTGCCAGTTCAGAAATAGGGGAGGGCCTGGGTGAGCAGTTCTTC. The gene calls are TRBV19 and TRBJ2-1; TRBD2 matches at 7 bases. The CDR3 consists of 15 residues. Germline V gene data show CDR1 as LNHDA and CDR2 as SQIVND (reference sequence). V was clipped by 8 bases and J by 9 bases; unmatched bases: 16.